This T cell receptor beta chain appears in the sequencing data of a study of sequential checkpoint blockade in melanoma. The repertoire was sequenced with immunoSEQ multiplex PCR; TCRdb's copy has only in-frame clones and lacks some. The table includes tens of thousands of clones, 32% detected once. Described treatment: randomized to nivolumab then ipilimumab (arm A) or the reverse (arm B). The V gene's germline CDR1 is MDHEN and CDR2 SYDVKM. The ends were cut back, 5 bases at V and 5 bases at J, with 8 bases in the middle. This CDR3 spans 12 amino acids. This clone has only a few counts. The chain recombines TRBV28 with TRBJ2-3; possible D gene TRBD1, 5 bases. The TCR comes from a human donor with melanoma. The sample was tumor tissue (inferred from file names), taken from a patient given nivolumab and ipilimumab in sequence. CDR3 sequence: CASSQGKDTQYF. The CDR3 region has the DNA TGTGCCAGCAGTCAGGGAAAAGATACGCAGTATTTT.